One and the same sample provided the 20 T cell receptor beta chains below, sequenced in a study of shared clonotypes between healthy human individuals. Naive CD8 cells lacked CD45RO and underwent positive selection for CCR7, leaving out terminally differentiated effector memory CD45RA+ cells. Profiling relied on immunoSEQ multiplex PCR, and the TCRdb table lists in-frame clones only, not all of them. The data show some 2,000,000 clones, about 94% seen once. The sequenced material came from naive CD8+ T cells sorted from blood. These TCRs come from a man between 18 and 35 years old in good health.

In this sample, this clone turned up a few times. The chain carries TRBV7-2 and TRBJ1-6; unclear D gene. This CDR3 contains 17 residues. Germline V gene sequence: CDR1 SGHTA, CDR2 FQGNSA. V gave up 5 bases and J gave up 0 bases, with 14 bases separating them. As DNA, the CDR3 is TGTGCCAGCAGCCCAGGCCCTAGCCTCTCCTATAATTCACCCCTCCACTTT. Its translation: CASSPGPSLSYNSPLHF.

This chain links TRBV30 with TRBJ2-5; possible D gene TRBD2, 6 bases. The germline V gene encodes CDR1 GTSNPN and CDR2 SVGIG (reference sequence). The CDR3 contains 15 residues. V lost 0 bases to trimming and J lost 3 bases, with 14 bases between them. The DNA of the CDR3 is TGTGCCTGGAGTGTGGGGTCGGGGGTAGAAGAGACCCAGTACTTC. Amino acids: CAWSVGSGVEETQYF.

This clone was counted only a few times. This chain connects TRBV6-1 to TRBJ1-1; unclear D gene. Germline CDR1 and CDR2: MNHNS and SASEGT. The CDR3 contains 12 residues. V shed 6 bases and J shed 1 base, with 6 bases lying between them. The chain's CDR3 is CASREGNTEAFF. In nucleotides, the CDR3 is TGTGCCAGCAGGGAGGGGAACACTGAAGCTTTCTTT.

The V call is TRBV19, the J call TRBJ1-6; perhaps TRBD1 as D (5 bases). This CDR3 comprises 15 residues. Trimming cost V 6 bases and J 7 bases, with 16 bases left between them. The germline V gene encodes CDR1 LNHDA and CDR2 SQIVND (reference sequence). CDR3 loop: CASRLQDYGNSPLHF. Written as DNA, the CDR3 is TGTGCCAGTAGGCTACAGGATTATGGCAATTCACCCCTCCACTTT.

This chain joins TRBV28 and TRBJ2-2; a weak D match, TRBD2 (5 bases). The CDR3 is made up of 11 amino acids. V gave up 8 bases and J gave up 7 bases, with 8 bases separating them. CDR1 and CDR2 from the germline V gene are MDHEN and SYDVKM. For the CDR3, the DNA is TGTGCCAGCGGGGAGTACGGGGAGCTGTTTTTT. Encoded protein: CASGEYGELFF.

The chain combines TRBV5-4 with TRBJ2-7; D may be TRBD1 or TRBD2 (5 bases each). Deletions cut 4 bases from V and 0 bases from J, with 11 bases between. The CDR3 is 14 residues long. Germline V gene lookup returns CDR1 SGHNT and CDR2 YYREEE (reference sequence). This CDR3 is CASSPWGPSYEQYF. The DNA of the CDR3 is TGTGCCAGCAGCCCTTGGGGACCCTCCTACGAGCAGTACTTC.

The gene calls are TRBV2 and TRBJ2-1; D gene ambiguous. CDR1 SNHLY and CDR2 FYNNEI come from the germline V gene. The CDR3 extends over 15 amino acids. Trimming cost V 5 bases and J 0 bases, with 11 bases left between them. The CDR3 DNA sequence: TGTGCCAGCAGTCCTCCAGATAGCTCCTACAATGAGCAGTTCTTC. Protein product: CASSPPDSSYNEQFF.

This chain uses TRBV4-1 with TRBJ2-7; 7 bases fit TRBD2. The V gene's germline CDR1 is MGHRA and CDR2 YSYEKL. CDR3 length: 14 residues. V was pared by 5 bases and J by 2 bases, with 6 bases of the junction left unmatched. The chain's CDR3 is CASSTSGAPYEQYF. The CDR3 coding sequence is TGCGCCAGCAGCACAAGCGGGGCCCCCTACGAGCAGTACTTC.

The chain uses TRBV6-1 and TRBJ2-5; no clear D. Trimming removed 2 bases from V and 5 bases from J, with 15 bases in between. This CDR3 comprises 15 residues. Germline lookup yields CDR1 MNHNS and CDR2 SASEGT. In nucleotides, the CDR3 is TGTGCCAGCAGTGAATCGGGCCTCCTATGGGAGACCCAGTACTTC. Protein sequence: CASSESGLLWETQYF.

The J gene is TRBJ1-1, the V gene TRBV29-1; no clear D. The V gene lost 3 bases and the J gene lost 3 bases, with 2 bases spanning the gap. This CDR3 region has 10 residues. Germline V gene sequence: CDR1 SQVTM, CDR2 ANQGSEA. In nucleotides, the CDR3 is TGCAGCGTTGATGACACTGAAGCTTTCTTT. Translated, it gives CSVDDTEAFF.

This clone showed up just a few times. V is TRBV4-1 and J is TRBJ1-2; a possible D gene is TRBD1 (6 bases). The CDR3 sequence is 15 residues long. Germline V gives CDR1 MGHRA, CDR2 YSYEKL. V lost 0 bases to trimming and J lost 3 bases, with 11 bases between them. For the CDR3, the DNA is TGCGCCAGCAGCCAAGATAGGGGGGCCTACTATGGCTACACCTTC. This translates into CASSQDRGAYYGYTF.

This sequence joins TRBV30 and TRBJ2-3; 7 positions match TRBD1. Germline V gene data show CDR1 as GTSNPN and CDR2 as SVGIG (reference sequence). This CDR3 region has 14 residues. V lost 2 bases and J lost 2; bases outside the gene matches: 4. DNA of the CDR3: TGTGCCTGGAGTACGACAGGGATCACAGATACGCAGTATTTT. It translates to CAWSTTGITDTQYF. Full variable domain (remainder filled in from reference TRBV30 and TRBJ2-3): SQTIHQWPATLVQPVGSPLSLECTVEGTSNPNLYWYRQAAGRGLQLLFYSVGIGQISSEVPQNLSASRPQDRQFILSSKKLLLSDSGFYLCAWSTTGITDTQYFGPGTRLTVL.

The table lists this clone with a count of one. The chain employs TRBV7-9 and TRBJ1-6; no reliable D call. V was trimmed by 5 bases and J by 3 bases, leaving 8 bases between them. The CDR3 spans 14 residues. In germline, CDR1 is SEHNR, CDR2 FQNEAQ (reference sequence). CDR3 sequence: CASSREDYNSPLHF. The CDR3 DNA reads as TGTGCCAGCAGCAGGGAAGACTATAATTCACCCCTCCACTTT.

The chain couples TRBV19 to TRBJ2-1; maybe TRBD1 (6 bases). The V gene's germline CDR1 is LNHDA and CDR2 SQIVND (reference sequence). The CDR3 spans 15 residues. V lost 5 bases and J lost 2, with 13 bases in between. CDR3 bases: TGTGCCAGTAGTCTGGGCCGGGACACCTACAATGAGCAGTTCTTC. Protein: CASSLGRDTYNEQFF.

V gene TRBV6-1 combines with J gene TRBJ1-2, with D possibly matching TRBD1 (6 bases). The CDR3 loop spans 14 amino acids. Trimming cost V 2 bases and J 7 bases, with 14 bases left between them. Germline assignment: CDR1 MNHNS and CDR2 SASEGT. The CDR3 here is CASSEPGQGAGYTF. The CDR3 bases are TGTGCCAGCAGTGAACCGGGACAAGGGGCTGGCTACACCTTC.

The V gene is TRBV10-2, the J gene TRBJ2-7; D is possibly TRBD2 (6 bases). Trimming shortened V by 7 bases and J by 3 bases, and 13 bases separated the two germline ends. The germline V gene has CDR1 WSHSY and CDR2 SAAADI. The CDR3 is made up of 13 amino acids. The CDR3 sequence: CASKIAESYEQYF. The CDR3 DNA is TGCGCCAGCAAAATAGCGGAGAGCTACGAGCAGTACTTC.

A word on this clone: Additional DNA sequences in this sample encode the identical CDR3. J is TRBJ1-5 and V is TRBV7-9, with a tentative D call TRBD1 (5 bases). The CDR3 totals 15 residues. Trimming cost V 4 bases and J 0 bases, with 10 bases left between them. From germline, CDR1 is SEHNR and CDR2 FQNEAQ (reference sequence). Here the CDR3 DNA reads TGTGCCAGCAGCTCAGACAGAGATAGCAATCAGCCCCAGCATTTT. The encoded protein is CASSSDRDSNQPQHF.

V usage is TRBV2 and J usage is TRBJ1-2; possible D gene TRBD1, 5 bases. The V and J ends lost 7 bases and 5 bases respectively, with 26 bases between them. Per germline, CDR1 SNHLY and CDR2 FYNNEI. The length of the CDR3 is 17 residues. The CDR3 protein is CASMGKGTGTEFYGYTF. The CDR3 DNA reads TGTGCCAGCATGGGGAAGGGGACCGGGACGGAATTTTATGGCTACACCTTC.

The chain couples TRBV27 to TRBJ2-1; tentative D call: TRBD2 (8 bases). The germline V and J ends were trimmed by 2 bases and 5 bases, with 16 bases remaining between them. The CDR3 totals 16 residues. CDR1 is MNHEY, CDR2 SMNVEV, per germline (reference sequence). CDR3 nucleotides: TGTGCCAGCAGTTTAAGCGGGGGACAGTGGGACAATGAGCAGTTCTTC. Its translation is CASSLSGGQWDNEQFF.

The chain uses TRBV27 and TRBJ2-7; D is perhaps TRBD1 or TRBD2 (5 bases each). Germline CDR1 reads MNHEY; CDR2 reads SMNVEV (reference sequence). This CDR3 region has 17 residues. The V end lost 0 bases, the J end lost 1 base, and 16 bases lay between the germline ends. CDR3 sequence: CASSLSGEGPASYEQYF. The CDR3, as DNA: TGTGCCAGCAGTTTATCGGGCGAGGGACCCGCTTCCTACGAGCAGTACTTC.